The table lists the clone carrying this T cell receptor (beta chain) with a few counts. The target antigen is unknown. Germline lookup yields CDR1 SGHRS and CDR2 YFSETQ. This CDR3 has 15 residues. V gave up 2 bases and J gave up 2 bases, with 11 bases separating them. This sample stems from a study of response to subunit inactivated influenza vaccine. Study observations and caveats: The authors suggested that few new T cells are recruited per seasonal influenza vaccination.

TCRdb re-derived calls from the RT-PCR reads in MiXCR, one entry per CDR3 protein. The sample shows hundreds of thousands of distinct CDR3 sequences, 13% to 15% of them seen only once. This TCR derives from a man over 45 who received an inactivated influenza vaccine. The sequencing here drew on PBMCs from blood, taken roughly 2 weeks before vaccination. This chain connects TRBV5-1 to TRBJ1-5; TRBD1 might be the D (5 bases). The DNA of the CDR3 is TGCGCCAGCAGCTTCGGGGACGGGGGCAATCAGCCCCAGCATTTT. It codes for CASSFGDGGNQPQHF.